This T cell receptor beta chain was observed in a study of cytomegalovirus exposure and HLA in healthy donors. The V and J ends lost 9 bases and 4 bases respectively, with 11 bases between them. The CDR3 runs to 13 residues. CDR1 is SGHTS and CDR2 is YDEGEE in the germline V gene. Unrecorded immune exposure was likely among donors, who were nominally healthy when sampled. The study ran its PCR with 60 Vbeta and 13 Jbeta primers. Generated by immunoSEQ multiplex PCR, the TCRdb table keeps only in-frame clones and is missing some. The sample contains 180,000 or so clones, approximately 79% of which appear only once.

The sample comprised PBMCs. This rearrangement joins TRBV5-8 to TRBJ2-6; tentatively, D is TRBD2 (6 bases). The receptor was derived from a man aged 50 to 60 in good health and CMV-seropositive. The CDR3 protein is CANRETGANVLTF. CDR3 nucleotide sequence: TGTGCCAACCGGGAGACGGGGGCCAACGTCCTGACTTTC.